The rows below give T cell receptor beta chains drawn from one sample of a study of T cells in localized non-small cell lung cancer. The repertoire was sequenced with immunoSEQ multiplex PCR; TCRdb's copy has only in-frame clones and lacks some. Among about 82,000 clones listed, around three quarters were seen once. Sequencing was performed on PBMCs, taken before any cancer treatment. These receptors came from a man aged 40-75 years with stage II squamous cell lung carcinoma. Each CDR3 is given with its conserved first and last residue.

J: TRBJ1-5
V: TRBV2
CDR3: CASSRRQQSNQPQHF

J: TRBJ1-3
V: TRBV6-1
CDR3: CASSDMGGNTIYF

J: TRBJ2-1
V: TRBV18
CDR3: CASSSQDSNEQFF

J: TRBJ2-5
V: TRBV5-1
CDR3: CASSFLGTSGETQYF

J: TRBJ1-1
V: TRBV28
CDR3: CASSLDGENTEAFF

J: TRBJ1-1
V: TRBV6-6
CDR3: CASSGGVQAFF

J: TRBJ2-6
V: TRBV28
CDR3: CASSFMQGARGANVLTF

J: TRBJ2-7
V: TRBV6-6
CDR3: CASRTTGEMSGGQYF

J: TRBJ1-3
V: TRBV6-6
CDR3: CASTLGGTIYF

J: TRBJ2-5
V: TRBV6-7
CDR3: CATPWGVYRETQYF

J: TRBJ2-7
V: TRBV2
CDR3: CASSEVNKQYF

J: TRBJ1-2
V: TRBV4-3
CDR3: CASSPTPRGNYGYTF

J: TRBJ1-5
V: TRBV7-2
CDR3: CASSRQANQPQHF

J: TRBJ1-2
V: TRBV28
CDR3: CASSPGVYGYTF

J: TRBJ2-1
V: TRBV5-1
CDR3: CASSLVGVMYANEQFF

J: TRBJ2-6
V: TRBV19
CDR3: CASRQGFSGANVLTF

J: TRBJ1-2
V: TRBV7-8
CDR3: CASSLGTDYGYTF

J: TRBJ2-3
V: TRBV7-3
CDR3: CASSPLTGPDTQYF

J: TRBJ1-4
V: TRBV4-1
CDR3: CASSQLTPGTGNEKLFF

J: TRBJ2-1
V: TRBV5-1
CDR3: CASSLALGGREQFF

J: TRBJ1-6
V: TRBV4-3
CDR3: CASSHRGSPLHF

J: TRBJ2-7
V: TRBV6-5
CDR3: CASRQGQGISYEQYF

J: TRBJ2-6
V: TRBV7-9
CDR3: CASSLGWVGGANVLTF

J: TRBJ1-1
V: TRBV5-4
CDR3: CASSLAVRVGTEAFF

J: TRBJ1-1
V: TRBV18
CDR3: CASSPGRASNTEAFF

J: TRBJ1-1
V: TRBV7-3
CDR3: CASSPSGQEAFF

J: TRBJ2-4
V: TRBV2
CDR3: CASSEWQALAKNIQYF

J: TRBJ2-2
V: TRBV11-1
CDR3: CASSFSGVVGELFF

J: TRBJ2-3
V: TRBV9
CDR3: CASSPSGRGTDTQYF

J: TRBJ2-1
V: TRBV9
CDR3: CASSPSGGVSYNEQFF

J: TRBJ1-5
V: TRBV28
CDR3: CASIQGPNQPQHF

J: TRBJ2-2
V: TRBV7-2
CDR3: CASSLGRTGTGELFF

J: TRBJ2-3
V: TRBV27
CDR3: CASSPAGWVDTQYF

J: TRBJ2-7
V: TRBV15
CDR3: CATSSRSGYEQYF

J: TRBJ2-7
V: TRBV7-2
CDR3: CASSVDTYEQYF

J: TRBJ2-7
V: TRBV4-2
CDR3: CASSQSLAGWEQYF

J: TRBJ1-3
V: TRBV30
CDR3: CAWSVTSSGNTIYF

J: TRBJ2-2
V: TRBV2
CDR3: CASRQFPGELFF

J: TRBJ1-5
V: TRBV28
CDR3: CASTWGSGQPQHF

J: TRBJ2-7
V: TRBV9
CDR3: CASSPRDRGTSEQYF

J: TRBJ1-2
V: TRBV6-1
CDR3: CASSDPGTATYGYTF

J: TRBJ2-2
V: TRBV19
CDR3: CASSTRRGEFKNTGELFF

J: TRBJ2-7
V: TRBV5-1
CDR3: CASRMTSVAYEQYF

J: TRBJ1-2
V: TRBV9
CDR3: CASSEGVRGEAGYTF

J: TRBJ1-1
V: TRBV7-9
CDR3: CASGHLTLRTGGATEAFF